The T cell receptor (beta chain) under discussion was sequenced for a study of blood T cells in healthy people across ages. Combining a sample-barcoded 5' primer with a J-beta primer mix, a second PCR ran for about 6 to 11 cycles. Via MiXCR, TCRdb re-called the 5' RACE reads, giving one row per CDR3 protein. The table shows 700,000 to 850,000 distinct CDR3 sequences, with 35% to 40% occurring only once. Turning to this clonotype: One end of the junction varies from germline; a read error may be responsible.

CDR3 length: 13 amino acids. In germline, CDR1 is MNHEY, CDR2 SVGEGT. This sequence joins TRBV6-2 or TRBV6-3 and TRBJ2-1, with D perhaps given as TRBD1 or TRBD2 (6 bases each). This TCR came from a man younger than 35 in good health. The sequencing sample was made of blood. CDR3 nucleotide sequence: TGTGCCAGCAGTGACTCGGAGGGGGGTGAGCAGTTCTTC. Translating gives CASSDSEGGEQFF.